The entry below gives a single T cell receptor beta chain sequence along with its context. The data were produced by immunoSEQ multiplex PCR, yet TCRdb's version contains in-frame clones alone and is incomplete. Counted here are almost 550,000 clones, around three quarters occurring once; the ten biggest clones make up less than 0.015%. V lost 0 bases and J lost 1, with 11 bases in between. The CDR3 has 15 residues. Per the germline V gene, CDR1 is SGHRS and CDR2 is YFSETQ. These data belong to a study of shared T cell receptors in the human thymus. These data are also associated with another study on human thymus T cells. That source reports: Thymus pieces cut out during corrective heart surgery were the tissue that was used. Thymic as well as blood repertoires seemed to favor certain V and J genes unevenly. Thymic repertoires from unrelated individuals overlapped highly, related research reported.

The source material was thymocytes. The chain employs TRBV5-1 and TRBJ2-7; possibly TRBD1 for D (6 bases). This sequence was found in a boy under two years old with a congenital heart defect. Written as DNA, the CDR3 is TGCGCCAGCAGCTTGGTGGTGGACAGATCCTACGAGCAGTACTTC. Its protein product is CASSLVVDRSYEQYF.